The present entry profiles one TCR beta chain with its context. Its antigen is unknown. This sample stems from a study of OX40 agonist ivuxolimab in advanced cancers. For the study at large: The mean age was approximately 60 years, ranging from about 23 to 85, with roughly four fifths of participants male. Partial responses, seen in three patients, involved one hepatocellular carcinoma and two cutaneous melanomas.

V lost 5 bases and J lost 0, with 13 bases in between. Germline values: CDR1 SEHNR, CDR2 FQNEAQ (reference sequence). The CDR3 has 16 amino acids. Only in-frame clones appear in the TCRdb table, and some are missing; sequencing was by immunoSEQ multiplex PCR. The data hold tens of thousands of clones, with 75% to 90% observed a single time. Study results and limitations: Certain nonresponders additionally had low normalized T-cell clonal expansion. More expanded clones were found, on average, in CD8+ than in CD4+ T cells.

Sequenced here: CD4+ or CD8+ T cells sorted from blood, sampled in a trial of the OX40 agonist ivuxolimab. This TCR came from an adult with an advanced solid tumor such as melanoma, head and neck, liver or kidney cancer. This chain joins TRBV7-9 and TRBJ1-4; D perhaps matches TRBD1 (5 bases). DNA for the CDR3: TGTGCCAGCAGCCCCAGCAGAGGGGCAACTAATGAAAAACTGTTTTTT. It translates to CASSPSRGATNEKLFF.